The 3 T cell receptor beta chains reported below all come from one sample, sequenced in a study of blood T cell repertoires in COVID-19. Repertoires were generated with immunoSEQ multiplex PCR, while TCRdb's copy carries only in-frame clones and drops some. The profile covers about 140,000 clones, with over 70% appearing a single time and 1.9% taken by the ten largest. Material: peripheral blood. The source is a woman aged 60-70 years with acute or convalescent COVID-19.

CDR3 sequence (DNA): TGTGCCACCACCCGGGGAGGCCTGGATACGCAGTATTTT. It yields the protein CATTRGGLDTQYF. The rearrangement uses TRBV15 and TRBJ2-3, with D possibly being TRBD2 (6 bases). CDR1 is LNHNV and CDR2 is YYDKDF in the germline V gene (reference sequence). V shed 7 bases and J shed 6 bases, with 14 bases lying between them. CDR3 size: 13 residues.

This clone occurred a few times. This chain uses TRBV6-1 with TRBJ1-1, with D possibly matching TRBD1 (5 bases). The CDR3 contains 13 residues. V dropped 3 bases and J dropped 2 bases, with 7 bases sitting between them. Looked up from germline, CDR1 is MNHNS and CDR2 is SASEGT. This chain's CDR3 is CASSEGTNTEAFF. DNA for the CDR3: TGTGCCAGCAGTGAGGGGACTAACACTGAAGCTTTCTTT.

This chain uses TRBV11-2 with TRBJ2-5, with D uncertain. The CDR3 runs 11 residues. Between the trimmed V and J ends, which lost 5 bases and 4 bases, there was a span of 5 bases. The germline CDR1 and CDR2 sequences are SGHAT and FQNNGV. In DNA, the CDR3 is TGTGCCAGCAGCACCGGAGAGACCCAGTACTTC. This sequence encodes CASSTGETQYF.